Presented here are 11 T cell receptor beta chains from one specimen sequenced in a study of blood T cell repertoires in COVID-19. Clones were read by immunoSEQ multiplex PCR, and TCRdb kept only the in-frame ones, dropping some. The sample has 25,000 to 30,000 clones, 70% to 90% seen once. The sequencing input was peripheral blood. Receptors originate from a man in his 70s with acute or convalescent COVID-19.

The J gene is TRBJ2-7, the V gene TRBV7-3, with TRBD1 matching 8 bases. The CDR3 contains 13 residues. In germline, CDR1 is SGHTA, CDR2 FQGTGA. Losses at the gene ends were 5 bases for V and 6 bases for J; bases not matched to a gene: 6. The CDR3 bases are TGTGCCAGCAGCCCGGGACAGGTCGGCGAGCAGTACTTC. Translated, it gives CASSPGQVGEQYF.

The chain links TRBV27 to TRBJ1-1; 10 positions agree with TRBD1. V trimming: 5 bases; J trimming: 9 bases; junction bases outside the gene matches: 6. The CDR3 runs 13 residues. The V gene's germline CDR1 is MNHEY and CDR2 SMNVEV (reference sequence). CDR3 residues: CASSRGTGAKAFF. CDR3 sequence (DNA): TGTGCCAGCAGTCGAGGGACAGGGGCCAAAGCTTTCTTT.

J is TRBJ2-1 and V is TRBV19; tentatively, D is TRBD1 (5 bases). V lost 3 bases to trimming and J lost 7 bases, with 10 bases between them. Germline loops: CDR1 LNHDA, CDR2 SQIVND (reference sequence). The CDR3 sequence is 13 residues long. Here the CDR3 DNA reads TGTGCCAGTAGTATCCGGACAATTAATGAGCAGTTCTTC. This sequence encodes CASSIRTINEQFF.

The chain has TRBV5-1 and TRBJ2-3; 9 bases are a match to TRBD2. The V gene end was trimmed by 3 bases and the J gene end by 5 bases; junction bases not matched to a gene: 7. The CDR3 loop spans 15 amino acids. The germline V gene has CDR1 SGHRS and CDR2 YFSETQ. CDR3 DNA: TGCGCCAGCAGCTGGAGTAGCGGGAGAGAAGATACGCAGTATTTT. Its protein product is CASSWSSGREDTQYF. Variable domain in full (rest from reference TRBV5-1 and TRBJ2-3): KAGVTQTPRYLIKTRGQQVTLSCSPISGHRSVSWYQQTPGQGLQFLFEYFSETQRNKGNFPGRFSGRQFSNSRSEMNVSTLELGDSALYLCASSWSSGREDTQYFGPGTRLTVL.

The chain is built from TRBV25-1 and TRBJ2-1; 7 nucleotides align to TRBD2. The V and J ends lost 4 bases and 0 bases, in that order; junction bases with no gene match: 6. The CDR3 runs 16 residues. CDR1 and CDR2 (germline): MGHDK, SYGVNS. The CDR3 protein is CASSASLASSYNEQFF. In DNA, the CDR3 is TGTGCCAGCAGTGCCTCACTAGCGTCCTCCTACAATGAGCAGTTCTTC.

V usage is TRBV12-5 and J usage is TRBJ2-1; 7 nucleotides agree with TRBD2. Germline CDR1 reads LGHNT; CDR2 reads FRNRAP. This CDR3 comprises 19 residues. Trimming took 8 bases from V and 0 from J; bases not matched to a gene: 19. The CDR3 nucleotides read TGTGCTAGTTCAAGTTTTCCTAGCGGAGAATTGAGCTCCTACAATGAGCAGTTCTTC. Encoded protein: CASSSFPSGELSSYNEQFF.

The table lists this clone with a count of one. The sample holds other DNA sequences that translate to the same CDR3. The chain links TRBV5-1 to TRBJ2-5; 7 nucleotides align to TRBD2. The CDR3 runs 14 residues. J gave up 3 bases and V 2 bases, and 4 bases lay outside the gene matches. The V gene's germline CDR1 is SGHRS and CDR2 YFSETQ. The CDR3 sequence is CASSFGTSEETQYF. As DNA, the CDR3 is TGCGCCAGCAGCTTCGGTACTAGCGAAGAGACCCAGTACTTC.

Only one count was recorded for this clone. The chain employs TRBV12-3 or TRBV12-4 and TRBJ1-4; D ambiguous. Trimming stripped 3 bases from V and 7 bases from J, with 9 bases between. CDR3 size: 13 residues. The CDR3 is CASSFYSGEKLFF. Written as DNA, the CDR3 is TGTGCCAGCAGTTTCTATTCGGGTGAAAAACTGTTTTTT.

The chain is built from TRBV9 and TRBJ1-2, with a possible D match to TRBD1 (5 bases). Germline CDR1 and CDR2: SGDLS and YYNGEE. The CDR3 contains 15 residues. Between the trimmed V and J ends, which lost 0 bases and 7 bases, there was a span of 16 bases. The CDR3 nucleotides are TGTGCCAGCAGCGTAGACCCCAGGGCCCAGGGTGGCTACACCTTC. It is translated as CASSVDPRAQGGYTF.

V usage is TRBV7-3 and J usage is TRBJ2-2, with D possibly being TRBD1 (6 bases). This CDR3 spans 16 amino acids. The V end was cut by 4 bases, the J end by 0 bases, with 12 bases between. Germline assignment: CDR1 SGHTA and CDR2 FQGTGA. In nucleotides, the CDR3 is TGTGCCAGCAGCTCCCCAGCAGGGGCGAACACCGGGGAGCTGTTTTTT. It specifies CASSSPAGANTGELFF.

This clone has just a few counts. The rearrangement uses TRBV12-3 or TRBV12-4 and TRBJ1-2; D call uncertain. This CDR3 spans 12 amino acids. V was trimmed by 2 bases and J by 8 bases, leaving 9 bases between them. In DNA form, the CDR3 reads TGTGCCAGCAGTTTAAAAATGCAGGGCTACACCTTC. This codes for CASSLKMQGYTF.